Below, one TCR beta chain is given with its context. The antigen is not known. Its ends do not fully match the called genes, so a read error is possible. The CDR3 is made up of 11 amino acids. Germline loops: CDR1 MNHEY, CDR2 SVGAGI. This entry comes from a study of tumor and adjacent non-tumor tissue in lung cancer. Study-level information: Each sample yielded 4 million to 4.5 million productive TCRbeta reads on average.

The library came from three nested PCR rounds adapted from ARM-PCR protocols. TCRdb re-analysed the multiplex PCR reads in MiXCR, keeping a single row per CDR3 protein. Of tens of thousands of distinct CDR3 sequences listed, around 76% are singletons. Study results and caveats: Tumor tissue had significantly higher TCR diversity than normal lung.

RNA was extracted from bulk tissue without any cell sorting. Distant lung tissue was collected more than 3 cm away from the tumor edge. Between August and November 2014, newly diagnosed, chemotherapy-naive lung cancer patients underwent thoracic surgery in China. Sequenced input: distant non-tumor lung tissue. This chain joins TRBV6-5 and TRBJ1-1; D unresolved. The sequence derives from a man aged 65 to 85 with non-small cell lung cancer. The CDR3 region is CVSSFSTEAFF. For the CDR3, the DNA is TGTGTCAGCAGTTTCTCCACTGAAGCTTTCTTT.